The sequence of this T cell receptor beta chain was determined in a study of OX40 agonist ivuxolimab in advanced cancers. Study results and caveats: The study observed clonal expansion of CD4+ and CD8+ blood T cells by week 6 at 0.1 to 3.0 mg/kg. More expanded clones were seen, on average, in CD8+ T cells than in CD4+.

Germline CDR1 and CDR2: SGHNT and YYREEE (reference sequence). The CDR3 runs 16 residues. The V segment lost 4 bases and the J segment 1 base; nucleotides outside the gene matches: 9. The table lists this clone with a few counts. Antigen: not known. Clones were read by immunoSEQ multiplex PCR, and TCRdb kept only the in-frame ones, dropping some. The sample shows roughly 48,000 clones, approximately 84% of them seen only once. The receptor's source is an adult with an advanced solid tumor such as melanoma, head and neck, liver or kidney cancer. This specimen was CD4+ or CD8+ T cells sorted from blood, taken in a trial of the OX40 agonist ivuxolimab. This chain uses TRBV5-4 with TRBJ2-7, with 9 positions matching TRBD2. The CDR3 nucleotides read TGTGCCAGCAGCCCCCCAGGGAGCGGGAGGTCCTACGAGCAGTACTTC. This translates into CASSPPGSGRSYEQYF.